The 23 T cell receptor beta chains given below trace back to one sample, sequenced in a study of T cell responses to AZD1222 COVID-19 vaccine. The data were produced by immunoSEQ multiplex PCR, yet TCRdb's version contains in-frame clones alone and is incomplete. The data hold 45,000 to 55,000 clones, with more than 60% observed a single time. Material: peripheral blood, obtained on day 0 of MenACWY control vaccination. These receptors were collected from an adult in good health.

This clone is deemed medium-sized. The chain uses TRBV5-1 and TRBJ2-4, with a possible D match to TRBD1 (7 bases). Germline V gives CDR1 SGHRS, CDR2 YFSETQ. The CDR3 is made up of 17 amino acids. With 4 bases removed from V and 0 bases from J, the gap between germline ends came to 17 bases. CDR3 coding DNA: TGCGCCAGCAGCGCCGGAGGGACAGATCTAGCCAAAAACATTCAGTACTTC. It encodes CASSAGGTDLAKNIQYF.

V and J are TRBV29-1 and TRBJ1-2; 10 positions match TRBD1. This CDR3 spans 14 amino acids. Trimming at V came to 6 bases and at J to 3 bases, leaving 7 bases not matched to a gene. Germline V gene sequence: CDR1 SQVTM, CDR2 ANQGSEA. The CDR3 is CSVVDRGADYGYTF. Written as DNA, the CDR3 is TGCAGCGTCGTGGACAGGGGGGCCGACTATGGCTACACCTTC.

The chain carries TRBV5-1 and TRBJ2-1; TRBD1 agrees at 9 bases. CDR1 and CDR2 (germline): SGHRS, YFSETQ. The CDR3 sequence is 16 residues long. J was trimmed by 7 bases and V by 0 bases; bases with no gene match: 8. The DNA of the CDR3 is TGCGCCAGCAGCTTGGGCCACAGGGGGCAAGGGAATGAGCAGTTCTTC. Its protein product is CASSLGHRGQGNEQFF.

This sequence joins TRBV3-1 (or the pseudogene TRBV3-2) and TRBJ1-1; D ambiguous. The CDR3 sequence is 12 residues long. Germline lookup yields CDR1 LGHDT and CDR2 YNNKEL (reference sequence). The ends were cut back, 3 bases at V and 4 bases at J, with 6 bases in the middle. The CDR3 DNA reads TGTGCCAGCAGCCAGGGGAGCACTGAAGCTTTCTTT. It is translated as CASSQGSTEAFF.

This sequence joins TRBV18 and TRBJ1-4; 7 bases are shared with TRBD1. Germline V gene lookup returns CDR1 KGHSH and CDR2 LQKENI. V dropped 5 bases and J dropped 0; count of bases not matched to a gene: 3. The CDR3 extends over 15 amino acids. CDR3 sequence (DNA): TGTGCCAGCTCATCAGACAGGGCAACTAATGAAAAACTGTTTTTT. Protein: CASSSDRATNEKLFF.

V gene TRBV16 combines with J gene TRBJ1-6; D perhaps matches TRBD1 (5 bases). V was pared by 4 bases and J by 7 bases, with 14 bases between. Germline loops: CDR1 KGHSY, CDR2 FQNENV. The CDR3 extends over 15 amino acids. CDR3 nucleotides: TGTGCCAGCAGCCTCGGGGCGAGGGCGAATTCACCCCTCCACTTT. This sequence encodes CASSLGARANSPLHF.

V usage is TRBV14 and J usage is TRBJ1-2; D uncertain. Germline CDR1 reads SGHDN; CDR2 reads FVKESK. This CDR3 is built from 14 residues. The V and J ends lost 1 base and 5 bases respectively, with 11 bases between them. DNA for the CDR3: TGTGCCAGCAGCCAAGTTTTTGGGCCGTATGGCTACACCTTC. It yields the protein CASSQVFGPYGYTF. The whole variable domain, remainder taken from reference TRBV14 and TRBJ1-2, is EAGVTQFPSHSVIEKGQTVTLRCDPISGHDNLYWYRRVMGKEIKFLLHFVKESKQDESGMPNNRFLAERTGGTYSTLKVQPAELEDSGVYFCASSQVFGPYGYTFGSGTRLTVV.

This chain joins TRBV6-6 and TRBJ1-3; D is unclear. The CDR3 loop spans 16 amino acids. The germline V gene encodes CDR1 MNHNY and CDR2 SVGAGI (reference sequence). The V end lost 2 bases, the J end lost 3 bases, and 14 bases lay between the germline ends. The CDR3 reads CASSYLRPSDGNTIYF. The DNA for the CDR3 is TGTGCCAGCAGTTACCTCCGGCCCTCTGATGGAAACACCATATATTTT.

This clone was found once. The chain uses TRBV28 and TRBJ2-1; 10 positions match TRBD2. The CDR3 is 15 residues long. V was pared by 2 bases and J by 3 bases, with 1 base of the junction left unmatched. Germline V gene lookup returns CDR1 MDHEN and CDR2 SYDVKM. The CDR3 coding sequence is TGTGCCAGCAGTTTAAGGACTAGCGGCTACAATGAGCAGTTCTTC. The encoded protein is CASSLRTSGYNEQFF. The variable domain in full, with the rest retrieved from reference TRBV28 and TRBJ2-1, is DVKVTQSSRYLVKRTGEKVFLECVQDMDHENMFWYRQDPGLGLRLIYFSYDVKMKEKGDIPEGYSVSREKKERFSLILESASTNQTSMYLCASSLRTSGYNEQFFGPGTRLTVL.

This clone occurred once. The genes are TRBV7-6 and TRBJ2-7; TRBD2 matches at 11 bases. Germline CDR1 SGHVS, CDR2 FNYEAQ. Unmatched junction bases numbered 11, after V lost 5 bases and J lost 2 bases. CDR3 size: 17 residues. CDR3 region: CASSPQGGLAATYEQYF. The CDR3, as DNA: TGTGCCAGCAGCCCACAGGGGGGACTAGCGGCTACCTACGAGCAGTACTTC. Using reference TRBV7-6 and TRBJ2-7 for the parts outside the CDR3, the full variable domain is GAGVSQSPRYKVTKRGQDVALRCDPISGHVSLYWYRQALGQGPEFLTYFNYEAQQDKSGLPNDRFSAERPEGSISTLTIQRTEQRDSAMYRCASSPQGGLAATYEQYFGPGTRLTVT.

CDR3 bases: TGTGCCAGCAGCATGGGAATATTAGGGGATGAAGCTTTCTTT. Its protein product is CASSMGILGDEAFF. The J gene is TRBJ1-1, the V gene TRBV7-9; TRBD1 might be the D (5 bases). Trimming took off 5 bases at V and 7 bases at J, with 17 bases between the two ends. The length of the CDR3 is 14 residues. The V gene's germline CDR1 is SEHNR and CDR2 FQNEAQ (reference sequence).

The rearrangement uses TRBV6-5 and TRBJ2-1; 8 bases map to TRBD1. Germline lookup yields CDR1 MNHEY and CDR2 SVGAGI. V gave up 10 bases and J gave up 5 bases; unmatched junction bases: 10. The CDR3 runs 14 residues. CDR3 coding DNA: TGTGCCATTTCGGACAGGGAGGAGAACAATGAGCAGTTCTTC. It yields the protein CAISDREENNEQFF.

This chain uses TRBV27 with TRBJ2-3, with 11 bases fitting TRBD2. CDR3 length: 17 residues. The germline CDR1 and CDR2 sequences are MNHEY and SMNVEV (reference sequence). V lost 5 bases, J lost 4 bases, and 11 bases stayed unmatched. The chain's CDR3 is CASSPRLAGSSADTQYF. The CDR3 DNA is TGTGCCAGCAGTCCCCGACTAGCGGGGAGTTCAGCAGATACGCAGTATTTT.

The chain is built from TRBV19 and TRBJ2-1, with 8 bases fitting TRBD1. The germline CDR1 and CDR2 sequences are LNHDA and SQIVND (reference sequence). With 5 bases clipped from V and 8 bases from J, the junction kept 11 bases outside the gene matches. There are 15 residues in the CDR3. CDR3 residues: CASSRRTGNKDEQFF. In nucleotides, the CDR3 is TGTGCCAGTAGTCGGCGGACAGGGAATAAGGATGAGCAGTTCTTC.

The DNA for the CDR3 is TGCGCCAGCAGACGAGGGACAGGGGGCGAAGCTTTCTTT. Encoded protein: CASRRGTGGEAFF. The chain employs TRBV10-1 and TRBJ1-1, with 12 bases matching TRBD1. V lost 6 bases, J lost 8 bases, and 4 bases stayed unmatched. The germline CDR1 and CDR2 sequences are WNHNN and SYGVQD (reference sequence). CDR3 length equals 13 residues.

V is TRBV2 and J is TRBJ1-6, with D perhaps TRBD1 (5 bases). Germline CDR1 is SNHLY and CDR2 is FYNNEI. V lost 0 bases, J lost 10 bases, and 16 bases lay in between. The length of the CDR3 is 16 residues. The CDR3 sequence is CASSEALMGRGSPLHF. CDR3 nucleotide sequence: TGTGCCAGCAGTGAAGCTTTAATGGGAAGGGGATCACCCCTCCACTTT.

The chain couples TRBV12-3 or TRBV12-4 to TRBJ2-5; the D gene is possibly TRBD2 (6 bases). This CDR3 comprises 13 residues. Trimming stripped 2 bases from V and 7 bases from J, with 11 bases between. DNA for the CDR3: TGTGCCAGCAGTTTAAGCGGGTTGGGGACCCAGTACTTC. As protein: CASSLSGLGTQYF.

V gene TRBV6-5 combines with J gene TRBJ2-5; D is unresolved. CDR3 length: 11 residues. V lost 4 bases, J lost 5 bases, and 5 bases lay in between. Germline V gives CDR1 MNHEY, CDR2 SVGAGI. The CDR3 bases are TGTGCCAGCAGTTTACAGGAGACCCAGTACTTC. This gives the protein CASSLQETQYF.

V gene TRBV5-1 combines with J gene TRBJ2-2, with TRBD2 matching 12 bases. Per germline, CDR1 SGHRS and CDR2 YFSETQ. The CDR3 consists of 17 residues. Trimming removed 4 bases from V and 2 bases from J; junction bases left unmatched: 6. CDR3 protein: CASSTRTSGANTGELFF. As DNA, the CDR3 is TGCGCCAGCAGCACCCGGACTAGCGGGGCCAACACCGGGGAGCTGTTTTTT.

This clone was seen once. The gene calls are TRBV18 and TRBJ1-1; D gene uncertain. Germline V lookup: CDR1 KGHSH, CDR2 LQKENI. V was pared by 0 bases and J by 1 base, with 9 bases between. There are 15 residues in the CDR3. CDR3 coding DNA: TGTGCCAGCTCACCACCGGGGAGAGAGAACACTGAAGCTTTCTTT. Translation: CASSPPGRENTEAFF.

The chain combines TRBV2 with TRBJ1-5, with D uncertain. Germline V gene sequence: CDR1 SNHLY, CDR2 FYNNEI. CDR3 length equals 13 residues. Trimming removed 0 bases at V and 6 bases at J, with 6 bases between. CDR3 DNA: TGTGCCAGCAGTGAAGCCCGAGGTCAGCCCCAGCATTTT. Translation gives CASSEARGQPQHF.

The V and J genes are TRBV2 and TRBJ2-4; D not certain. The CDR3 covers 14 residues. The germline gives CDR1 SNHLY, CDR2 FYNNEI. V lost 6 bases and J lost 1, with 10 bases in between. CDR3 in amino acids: CASSDVGAKNIQYF. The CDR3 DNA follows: TGTGCCAGCAGCGACGTTGGGGCCAAAAACATTCAGTACTTC.

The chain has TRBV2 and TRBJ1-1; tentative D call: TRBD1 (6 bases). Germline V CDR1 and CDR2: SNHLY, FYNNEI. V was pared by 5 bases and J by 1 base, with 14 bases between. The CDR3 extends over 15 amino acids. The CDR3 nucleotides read TGTGCCAGCAGTTCACAGGGATCCCCGAACACTGAAGCTTTCTTT. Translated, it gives CASSSQGSPNTEAFF.